One TCR beta chain is described in this entry. The data originate from a study of blood T cells in healthy people across ages. It was with a sample-barcoded 5' primer and a J-beta primer mix that a second PCR of roughly 6 to 12 cycles was run. Each CDR3 protein gets one entry after TCRdb re-called the 5' RACE reads with MiXCR. The repertoire holds 1.5 million to 2 million distinct CDR3 sequences, with 28% as singletons. This CDR3 is built from 16 residues. The chain couples TRBV21-1 to TRBJ2-3; the D call TRBD1 from the table was never checked on the DNA. TRBV21-1 is designated a pseudogene. This TCR was sampled from a woman aged 30 to 39 in good health. The sample was blood. As DNA, the CDR3 is TGTGCCAGCAGCAACGGGAGCGGGGGGCTCACAGATACGCAGTATTTT. Translation gives CASSNGSGGLTDTQYF.